The 15 T cell receptor beta chains given below trace back to one sample, sequenced in a study of cytomegalovirus exposure and HLA in healthy donors. Both 60 Vbeta primers and 13 Jbeta primers went into the PCR. TCRdb's copy holds only in-frame clones and misses some; the assay was immunoSEQ multiplex PCR. The sample has under 200,000 clones; 68% are singletons. The sample comprised PBMCs. The source is a woman aged 40 to 49 in good health and CMV-seropositive.

The gene calls are TRBV29-1 and TRBJ2-3; perhaps TRBD2 as D (6 bases). V gave up 7 bases and J gave up 5 bases, with 25 bases separating them. The length of the CDR3 is 16 residues. Germline assignment: CDR1 SQVTM and CDR2 ANQGSEA. CDR3 sequence (DNA): TGCAGCGCCGTTATCGCCGGGAATGGGCGGGGAGATACGCAGTATTTT. Translation: CSAVIAGNGRGDTQYF.

The chain has TRBV7-9 and TRBJ2-3; 8 nucleotides line up with TRBD1. Unmatched junction bases numbered 4, after V lost 3 bases and J lost 2 bases. CDR1 is SEHNR, CDR2 FQNEAQ, per germline (reference sequence). CDR3 length equals 15 residues. The CDR3 DNA reads TGTGCCAGCAGCTTGGGACAGGACCTCACAGATACGCAGTATTTT. It is translated as CASSLGQDLTDTQYF. The variable domain in full, with the rest retrieved from reference TRBV7-9 and TRBJ2-3, is DTGVSQNPRHKITKRGQNVTFRCDPISEHNRLYWYRQTLGQGPEFLTYFQNEAQLEKSRLLSDRFSAERPKGSFSTLEIQRTEQGDSAMYLCASSLGQDLTDTQYFGPGTRLTVL.

The J gene is TRBJ1-2, the V gene TRBV7-8; weak D call: TRBD1 (5 bases). V was clipped by 1 base and J by 4 bases, with 16 bases between them. There are 16 residues in the CDR3. Per germline, CDR1 SGHVS and CDR2 FQNEAQ. In nucleotides, the CDR3 is TGTGCCAGCAGCTTAGTGGCGGGGCTCTCCTCCTATGGCTACACCTTC. It encodes CASSLVAGLSSYGYTF.

The chain couples TRBV7-9 to TRBJ2-7; D might be TRBD1 (6 bases). Germline CDR1 is SEHNR and CDR2 is FQNEAQ (reference sequence). V was pared by 8 bases and J by 6 bases, with 17 bases between. The CDR3 has 13 residues. The CDR3: CASARQVQGEQYF. The CDR3 nucleotides are TGTGCCAGCGCACGACAGGTGCAGGGCGAGCAGTACTTC.

The rearrangement uses TRBV7-8 and TRBJ2-1; TRBD2 is a possible D gene (7 bases). The germline CDR1 and CDR2 sequences are SGHVS and FQNEAQ. V lost 5 bases and J 4 bases, leaving 15 bases between the germline ends. The CDR3 contains 15 residues. Here the CDR3 DNA reads TGTGCCAGCAGCGCGGAAGGGGGGGAGTACAATGAGCAGTTCTTC. Its protein product is CASSAEGGEYNEQFF.

The CDR3 nucleotides are TGTGCCAGCAGCCAAGAATCCGGTTACAATCAGCCCCAGCATTTT. It translates to CASSQESGYNQPQHF. The V call is TRBV4-2, the J call TRBJ1-5; D call uncertain. The CDR3 sequence is 15 residues long. Trimming took off 0 bases at V and 3 bases at J, with 9 bases between the two ends. Germline CDR1 reads LGHNA; CDR2 reads YNFKEQ.

The chain recombines TRBV5-1 with TRBJ1-2; 9 bases line up with TRBD1. The CDR3 loop spans 14 amino acids. CDR1 is SGHRS and CDR2 is YFSETQ in the germline V gene. V lost 4 bases, J lost 6 bases, and 7 bases stayed unmatched. CDR3 sequence (DNA): TGCGCCAGCAGCCCCCCGGGACAGGGCCATGGCTACACCTTC. This gives the protein CASSPPGQGHGYTF.

J is TRBJ1-4 and V is TRBV28; 7 bases are a match to TRBD1. Germline CDR1 reads MDHEN; CDR2 reads SYDVKM. The CDR3 sequence is 12 residues long. With 8 bases clipped from V and 7 bases from J, the junction kept 4 bases outside the gene matches. CDR3: CASRSGGEKLFF. DNA of the CDR3: TGTGCCAGCCGGTCAGGGGGTGAAAAACTGTTTTTT.

This clone occurred a few times. The chain joins TRBV10-3 to TRBJ2-1, with unresolved D. The CDR3 loop spans 14 amino acids. Germline V lookup: CDR1 ENHRY, CDR2 SYGVKD. The ends were cut back, 6 bases at V and 0 bases at J, with 9 bases in the middle. CDR3 residues: CAIRAASSYNEQFF. The DNA for the CDR3 is TGTGCCATCAGAGCCGCAAGCTCCTACAATGAGCAGTTCTTC.

J is TRBJ2-1 and V is TRBV5-1; D remains unclear. Trimming cost V 5 bases and J 4 bases, with 10 bases left between them. The germline CDR1 and CDR2 sequences are SGHRS and YFSETQ. This CDR3 has 13 amino acids. The CDR3 bases are TGCGCCAGCAGATCGACATTGTACAATGAGCAGTTCTTC. This translates into CASRSTLYNEQFF.

The genes are TRBV5-6 and TRBJ2-7, with TRBD2 as a possible D gene (5 bases). The CDR3 loop spans 14 amino acids. Per the germline V gene, CDR1 is SGHDT and CDR2 is YYEEEE. The V gene lost 0 bases and the J gene lost 4 bases, with 11 bases spanning the gap. The CDR3 DNA sequence: TGTGCCAGCAGCTTGGTGAGCGGACGGTACGAGCAGTACTTC. Its protein is CASSLVSGRYEQYF.

In its sample, this clone was seen a few times. The chain employs TRBV29-1 and TRBJ2-3, with D possibly being TRBD1 (5 bases). V was pared by 1 base and J by 1 base, with 12 bases between. This CDR3 has 15 amino acids. Germline V gives CDR1 SQVTM, CDR2 ANQGSEA. The CDR3 sequence: CSVEGGLSGTDTQYF. CDR3 bases: TGCAGCGTTGAAGGGGGCCTGTCCGGCACAGATACGCAGTATTTT.

The chain recombines TRBV7-2 with TRBJ2-1, with 8 bases matching TRBD2. In germline, CDR1 is SGHTA, CDR2 FQGNSA. The CDR3 spans 15 residues. Germline trimming cut 6 bases from V and 7 bases from J; bases unmatched to any gene: 11. The CDR3 sequence: CASRPGGRGLNEQFF. The CDR3, as DNA: TGTGCCAGCAGGCCGGGGGGGAGGGGGTTAAATGAGCAGTTCTTC.

The gene calls are TRBV7-9 and TRBJ2-1, with D maybe TRBD1 (6 bases). CDR1 is SEHNR and CDR2 is FQNEAQ in the germline V gene (reference sequence). Between the trimmed V and J ends, which lost 5 bases and 5 bases, there was a span of 16 bases. This CDR3 comprises 15 residues. The CDR3 sequence: CASSRPGQSNNEQFF. The CDR3 DNA sequence: TGTGCCAGCAGCCGCCCCGGACAGAGCAACAATGAGCAGTTCTTC.

V usage is TRBV7-2 and J usage is TRBJ2-7, with D perhaps matching TRBD1 (6 bases). V gave up 5 bases and J gave up 3 bases, with 11 bases separating them. The CDR3 covers 13 residues. Germline V gene data show CDR1 as SGHTA and CDR2 as FQGNSA. The CDR3 loop reads CASSVGTLYEQYF. For the CDR3, the DNA is TGTGCCAGCAGCGTCGGGACACTCTACGAGCAGTACTTC.